One and the same sample provided the 25 T cell receptor beta chains below, sequenced in a study of cytomegalovirus exposure and HLA in healthy donors. It was with 60 Vbeta and 13 Jbeta primers that the PCR ran. Clones were read by immunoSEQ multiplex PCR, and TCRdb kept only the in-frame ones, dropping some. The data show some 200,000 clones, about 9% seen once. The sample was PBMCs. The receptor source for this set is a woman younger than 45 in good health and CMV-seropositive.

This sequence joins TRBV2 and TRBJ2-5; TRBD1 might be the D (5 bases). CDR3 length: 14 residues. Germline values: CDR1 SNHLY, CDR2 FYNNEI. With 3 bases removed from V and 2 bases from J, the gap between germline ends came to 10 bases. CDR3 in amino acids: CASSEEKGQETQYF. The CDR3 DNA reads as TGTGCCAGCAGTGAGGAGAAGGGGCAAGAGACCCAGTACTTC.

This clone has more than one count but fewer than ten. The chain couples TRBV25-1 to TRBJ2-5; D not resolved. The CDR3 length is 14 residues. CDR1 and CDR2 (germline): MGHDK, SYGVNS. V was clipped by 5 bases and J by 4 bases, with 14 bases between them. CDR3 amino acids: CASSTIGGGETQYF. The CDR3, as DNA: TGTGCCAGCAGTACAATAGGTGGCGGAGAGACCCAGTACTTC. The whole variable domain, remainder taken from reference TRBV25-1 and TRBJ2-5, is EADIYQTPRYLVIGTGKKITLECSQTMGHDKMYWYQQDPGMELHLIHYSYGVNSTEKGDLSSESTVSRIRTEHFPLTLESARPSHTSQYLCASSTIGGGETQYFGPGTRLLVL.

This rearrangement joins TRBV19 to TRBJ1-1, with 8 bases that match TRBD1. The CDR3 consists of 14 residues. V shed 6 bases and J 2 bases; nucleotides not matched to a gene: 5. Looked up from germline, CDR1 is LNHDA and CDR2 is SQIVND (reference sequence). The CDR3 DNA reads TGTGCCAGTAGACGGGACAGGCTCAACACTGAAGCTTTCTTT. Translation gives CASRRDRLNTEAFF.

This clone was seen more than once but under ten times. The chain employs TRBV6-5 and TRBJ1-1, with no clear D. The germline CDR1 and CDR2 sequences are MNHEY and SVGAGI. This CDR3 contains 15 residues. V was cut by 0 bases and J by 1 base, with 9 bases left in between. The CDR3 is CASSYSRGKNTEAFF. CDR3 bases: TGTGCCAGCAGTTACTCAAGAGGAAAGAACACTGAAGCTTTCTTT.

The rearrangement uses TRBV21-1 and TRBJ2-7; the table assigns TRBD1, which was not confirmed against the DNA. TRBV21-1 is given as a pseudogene. This CDR3 has 15 residues. CDR3 sequence: CASSIGKGGSYEQYF. The DNA for the CDR3 is TGTGCCAGCAGCATAGGGAAAGGGGGCTCCTACGAGCAGTACTTC.

Only a few counts were recorded for this clone. The chain has TRBV5-1 and TRBJ1-2, with 7 bases identical to TRBD1. J gave up 8 bases and V 1 base, and 5 bases lay outside the gene matches. This CDR3 spans 13 amino acids. Looked up from germline, CDR1 is SGHRS and CDR2 is YFSETQ. CDR3 sequence reads: CASSLPPGGGYTF. Here the CDR3 DNA reads TGCGCCAGCAGCTTGCCCCCAGGGGGGGGCTACACCTTC.

In its sample, this clone was seen a few times. This chain joins TRBV11-2 and TRBJ2-3; maybe TRBD1 (6 bases). The CDR3 is 13 amino acids. The V and J ends lost 5 bases and 5 bases respectively, with 11 bases between them. The germline gives CDR1 SGHAT, CDR2 FQNNGV. In nucleotides, the CDR3 is TGTGCCAGCAGCATACAACAGGGAGATACGCAGTATTTT. Residues: CASSIQQGDTQYF.

The V and J genes are TRBV7-9 and TRBJ1-5; no clear D. Germline CDR1 and CDR2: SEHNR and FQNEAQ (reference sequence). The CDR3 has 12 residues. V lost 1 base and J 8 bases, leaving 6 bases between the germline ends. CDR3 in amino acids: CASSLGGEPQHF. The CDR3 DNA is TGTGCCAGCAGCTTAGGAGGCGAGCCCCAGCATTTT.

This clone turned up a few times. The rearrangement links TRBV23-1 to TRBJ1-3; maybe TRBD1 (5 bases). TRBV23-1 is flagged as an ORF with uncertain function. V lost 7 bases to trimming and J lost 0 bases, with 25 bases between them. The CDR3 sequence is 19 residues long. The CDR3 loop reads CASTLDRPGLGDSGNTIYF. The CDR3 coding sequence is TGCGCCAGCACCCTAGACCGACCGGGACTGGGCGACTCTGGAAACACCATATATTTT.

The chain carries TRBV5-4 and TRBJ1-2, with a tentative D call TRBD1 (5 bases). CDR3 size: 13 residues. The germline gives CDR1 SGHNT, CDR2 YYREEE (reference sequence). The germline V and J ends were trimmed by 3 bases and 4 bases, with 10 bases remaining between them. Here the CDR3 reads CASSSGQGYGYTF. Written as DNA, the CDR3 is TGTGCCAGCAGCTCAGGGCAGGGCTATGGCTACACCTTC.

This clone showed up just a few times. The V and J genes are TRBV25-1 and TRBJ2-5; TRBD2 aligns across 8 bases. The DNA end favors TRBJ2-7, so the J call may be wrong. Germline-derived CDR1 and CDR2 are MGHDK and SYGVNS. The CDR3 is 12 residues long. In DNA form, the CDR3 reads TGTGCCAGCTCGGGACTAGATGCCGAGCAGTACTTC. Its translation: CASSGLDAEQYF.

The gene calls are TRBV6-1 and TRBJ1-5; D gene unclear. V was pared by 8 bases and J by 4 bases, with 18 bases between. CDR3 length equals 15 residues. Germline CDR1 MNHNS, CDR2 SASEGT. CDR3 sequence reads: CASRLLREVNQPQHF. CDR3 nucleotide sequence: TGTGCCAGCCGCCTCTTAAGGGAGGTTAATCAGCCCCAGCATTTT.

The CDR3 DNA is TGTGCCAGCAGTTGGACAGCAACTAATGAAAAACTGTTTTTT. It translates to CASSWTATNEKLFF. This chain links TRBV6-5 with TRBJ1-4; possible D gene TRBD1, 6 bases. Germline CDR1 is MNHEY and CDR2 is SVGAGI. The length of the CDR3 is 14 residues. The V gene lost 4 bases and the J gene lost 0 bases, with 6 bases spanning the gap.

The chain carries TRBV5-6 and TRBJ2-2, with TRBD1 as a possible D gene (6 bases). CDR1 and CDR2 from the germline V gene are SGHDT and YYEEEE. Trimming left V 2 bases short and J 1 base short, with 12 bases between. This CDR3 comprises 16 residues. CDR3 amino acids: CASSLNWGLNTGELFF. Written as DNA, the CDR3 is TGTGCCAGCAGCTTAAATTGGGGGCTGAACACCGGGGAGCTGTTTTTT.

The V gene is TRBV21-1, the J gene TRBJ2-1; the DNA was not compared with TRBD2, the D call given in the table. TRBV21-1 is deemed a pseudogene. The CDR3 has 15 residues. This CDR3 is CASRGGISSYNEQFF. The DNA of the CDR3 is TGTGCCAGTCGGGGGGGGATCAGCTCCTACAATGAGCAGTTCTTC.

The sample holds a few counts of this clone. The chain's CDR3 is CASSPDSYGYTF. The DNA for the CDR3 is TGTGCCAGCTCACCCGACTCCTATGGCTACACCTTC. The rearrangement joins TRBV18 to TRBJ1-2, with unresolved D. V was trimmed by 3 bases and J by 4 bases, leaving 6 bases between them. Per the germline V gene, CDR1 is KGHSH and CDR2 is LQKENI. The CDR3 totals 12 residues.

This clone has a handful of counts. The chain is built from TRBV6-1 and TRBJ2-3; D gene uncertain. Germline values: CDR1 MNHNS, CDR2 SASEGT. The CDR3 has 11 residues. V lost 6 bases and J lost 6, with 7 bases in between. The CDR3 DNA sequence: TGTGCCAGCAGGTCCGGGGATACGCAGTATTTT. Residues: CASRSGDTQYF.

This chain links TRBV14 with TRBJ2-5; 10 bases align to TRBD2. V shed 4 bases and J 4 bases; nucleotides not matched to a gene: 6. The germline gives CDR1 SGHDN, CDR2 FVKESK. The CDR3 spans 15 residues. CDR3 residues: CASSPRLAGVETQYF. In nucleotides, the CDR3 is TGTGCCAGCAGCCCTAGACTAGCGGGCGTAGAGACCCAGTACTTC. The entire variable domain, with the rest obtained from reference TRBV14 and TRBJ2-5, is as follows: EAGVTQFPSHSVIEKGQTVTLRCDPISGHDNLYWYRRVMGKEIKFLLHFVKESKQDESGMPNNRFLAERTGGTYSTLKVQPAELEDSGVYFCASSPRLAGVETQYFGPGTRLLVL.

The chain links TRBV19 to TRBJ2-7; D is unresolved. The V end was cut by 3 bases, the J end by 5 bases, with 14 bases between. The CDR3 contains 14 residues. Germline lookup yields CDR1 LNHDA and CDR2 SQIVND (reference sequence). DNA of the CDR3: TGTGCCAGTAGTATGATAGACATGCCCCACGAGCAGTACTTC. This sequence encodes CASSMIDMPHEQYF.

V usage is TRBV28 and J usage is TRBJ2-2, with 13 bases lining up with TRBD2. Germline V CDR1 and CDR2: MDHEN, SYDVKM. The CDR3 loop spans 17 amino acids. Trimming at V came to 5 bases and at J to 5 bases, leaving 8 bases not matched to a gene. The CDR3 DNA reads as TGTGCCAGCAGTCGACTAGCGGGAGGAGCGGGGACCGGGGAGCTGTTTTTT. It codes for CASSRLAGGAGTGELFF.

This clone was detected a few times. The rearrangement uses TRBV29-1 and TRBJ2-1; D uncertain. Germline V gene lookup returns CDR1 SQVTM and CDR2 ANQGSEA. The CDR3 spans 13 residues. Trimming took off 5 bases at V and 3 bases at J, with 11 bases between the two ends. CDR3 amino acids: CSVSSEIYNEQFF. The CDR3 DNA sequence: TGCAGCGTTAGCTCCGAGATCTACAATGAGCAGTTCTTC.

This chain joins TRBV7-3 and TRBJ2-3; 7 nucleotides agree with TRBD2. In germline, CDR1 is SGHTA, CDR2 FQGTGA. The CDR3 runs 15 residues. After removal of 5 bases from V and 2 bases from J, the junction contained 7 bases not matched to a gene. The CDR3 here is CASSDRLADTDTQYF. The CDR3 DNA is TGTGCCAGCAGCGATCGACTAGCTGACACAGATACGCAGTATTTT.

This clone was counted only a few times. The V gene is TRBV5-1, the J gene TRBJ2-3, with 7 positions matching TRBD2. Losses at the gene ends were 4 bases for V and 2 bases for J; bases not matched to a gene: 13. CDR1 and CDR2 from the germline V gene are SGHRS and YFSETQ. This CDR3 has 17 amino acids. CDR3 bases: TGCGCCAGCAGCCCCATGGGGAGCGGGATCTACACAGATACGCAGTATTTT. Protein product: CASSPMGSGIYTDTQYF.

The table lists this clone with a few counts. The chain combines TRBV6-1 with TRBJ1-1; possibly TRBD1 for D (5 bases). The V gene's germline CDR1 is MNHNS and CDR2 SASEGT. V was clipped by 4 bases and J by 4 bases, with 10 bases between them. CDR3 length: 13 amino acids. DNA of the CDR3: TGTGCCAGCAGTGTCGGGGGTATCACTGAAGCTTTCTTT. Translated, it gives CASSVGGITEAFF.

This clone was picked up a small number of times. The chain recombines TRBV19 with TRBJ2-7, with TRBD2 identical over 11 bases. The V segment lost 6 bases and the J segment 0 bases; nucleotides outside the gene matches: 4. From germline, CDR1 is LNHDA and CDR2 SQIVND (reference sequence). This CDR3 contains 15 residues. Here the CDR3 reads CASSITSGSSYEQYF. Here the CDR3 DNA reads TGTGCCAGTAGCATCACTAGCGGGAGCTCCTACGAGCAGTACTTC.